This passage covers 6 T cell receptor beta chains from one sample sequenced in a study of blood T cell repertoires in COVID-19. Data came from immunoSEQ multiplex PCR; TCRdb stores just in-frame clones and leaves some out. The sample has 250,000 or so clones; 80% to 90% are singletons. Sequencing was performed on peripheral blood. Receptors originate from a woman in her 30s with active or convalescent COVID-19.

The chain recombines TRBV7-3 with TRBJ1-1; weak D call: TRBD1 (5 bases). The length of the CDR3 is 14 residues. Trimming stripped 5 bases from V and 1 base from J, with 11 bases between. Germline CDR1 and CDR2: SGHTA and FQGTGA. CDR3 protein: CASSLGRGNTEAFF. CDR3 sequence (DNA): TGTGCCAGCAGCCTAGGGAGGGGGAACACTGAAGCTTTCTTT.

The chain recombines TRBV5-5 with TRBJ2-1, with D possibly matching TRBD1 (6 bases). The V and J ends lost 0 bases and 8 bases respectively, with 15 bases between them. CDR1 is SGHKS, CDR2 YYEKEE, per germline (reference sequence). The CDR3 has 15 amino acids. The CDR3 loop reads CASSLGGTGSDEQFF. For the CDR3, the DNA is TGTGCCAGCAGCTTGGGGGGTACAGGGTCAGATGAGCAGTTCTTC.

This clone was recorded a few times. This chain links TRBV6-1 with TRBJ1-6; 9 nucleotides align to TRBD1. Germline CDR1 is MNHNS and CDR2 is SASEGT. The V segment lost 3 bases and the J segment 8 bases; nucleotides outside the gene matches: 2. The CDR3 totals 14 residues. CDR3 amino acids: CASSEGQGHSPLHF. The CDR3 DNA sequence: TGTGCCAGCAGTGAGGGACAGGGACATTCACCCCTCCACTTT.

The rearrangement links TRBV24-1 to TRBJ1-5, with D perhaps TRBD1 (5 bases). This CDR3 has 15 residues. From germline, CDR1 is KGHDR and CDR2 SFDVKD. Trimming shortened V by 3 bases and J by 8 bases, and 16 bases separated the two germline ends. The chain's CDR3 is CATSDPGKGLEPQHF. The CDR3 region has the DNA TGTGCCACCAGTGATCCTGGGAAGGGGTTAGAGCCCCAGCATTTT.

The rearrangement joins TRBV28 to TRBJ1-6; 7 nucleotides match TRBD1. This CDR3 has 16 amino acids. Germline loops: CDR1 MDHEN, CDR2 SYDVKM. Trimming removed 4 bases from V and 0 bases from J; junction bases left unmatched: 3. The CDR3 DNA reads as TGTGCCAGCAGTTCTCAGGGGGACTCCTATAATTCACCCCTCCACTTT. Protein: CASSSQGDSYNSPLHF. The variable domain in full, completed from reference TRBV28 and TRBJ1-6, reads DVKVTQSSRYLVKRTGEKVFLECVQDMDHENMFWYRQDPGLGLRLIYFSYDVKMKEKGDIPEGYSVSREKKERFSLILESASTNQTSMYLCASSSQGDSYNSPLHFGNGTRLTVT.

V gene TRBV29-1 combines with J gene TRBJ2-1, with TRBD2 identical over 9 bases. CDR1 and CDR2 from the germline V gene are SQVTM and ANQGSEA. With 2 bases clipped from V and 6 bases from J, the junction kept 5 bases outside the gene matches. The CDR3 sequence is 14 residues long. CDR3 region: CSVEKGLAGNEQFF. CDR3 in DNA: TGCAGCGTTGAAAAGGGACTAGCTGGCAATGAGCAGTTCTTC.